This T cell receptor beta chain comes out of a study of Tregs in tolerant kidney transplant recipients. CD4+CD25+CD127- Tregs, CD4+CD25- non-Tregs, CD4 and CD8 cells were sorted. Trimming cost V 3 bases and J 0 bases, with 14 bases left between them. Germline loops: CDR1 SGHRS, CDR2 YFSETQ. The length of the CDR3 is 16 residues. Some clones are missing from TCRdb's copy, which holds only in-frame ones; the method was immunoSEQ multiplex PCR. The profile covers some 240,000 clones, with more than 65% appearing a single time and around 0.6% taken by the ten largest. The TCR comes from a human donor in good health. J is TRBJ2-3 and V is TRBV5-1; perhaps D is TRBD1 or TRBD2 (7 bases each). Specimen: CD4+ T cells from blood. The CDR3 DNA sequence: TGCGCCAGCAGCTCTCAGGGGGGGTCGAGCACAGATACGCAGTATTTT. Translating it yields CASSSQGGSSTDTQYF.